This T cell receptor beta chain was retrieved from a study of control samples from healthy donors and cancer patients. Using immunoSEQ multiplex PCR, the repertoire was profiled, and TCRdb retains in-frame clones only, with some absent. The sample lists around 200,000 clones, just under 95% occurring once. Between the trimmed V and J ends, which lost 10 bases and 3 bases, there was a span of 17 bases. The V gene's germline CDR1 is LNHDA and CDR2 SQIVND (reference sequence). CDR3 length: 14 amino acids. This rearrangement joins TRBV19 to TRBJ2-3, with D perhaps TRBD2 (6 bases). This TCR was sampled from a man between 18 and 35 years old in good health. Sequences were obtained from blood. CDR3 loop: CATQSGGETDTQYF. CDR3 in DNA: TGTGCCACCCAAAGCGGAGGGGAGACAGATACGCAGTATTTT. Full variable domain (rest looked up from reference TRBV19 and TRBJ2-3): DGGITQSPKYLFRKEGQNVTLSCEQNLNHDAMYWYRQDPGQGLRLIYYSQIVNDFQKGDIAEGYSVSREKKESFPLTVTSAQKNPTAFYLCATQSGGETDTQYFGPGTRLTVL.